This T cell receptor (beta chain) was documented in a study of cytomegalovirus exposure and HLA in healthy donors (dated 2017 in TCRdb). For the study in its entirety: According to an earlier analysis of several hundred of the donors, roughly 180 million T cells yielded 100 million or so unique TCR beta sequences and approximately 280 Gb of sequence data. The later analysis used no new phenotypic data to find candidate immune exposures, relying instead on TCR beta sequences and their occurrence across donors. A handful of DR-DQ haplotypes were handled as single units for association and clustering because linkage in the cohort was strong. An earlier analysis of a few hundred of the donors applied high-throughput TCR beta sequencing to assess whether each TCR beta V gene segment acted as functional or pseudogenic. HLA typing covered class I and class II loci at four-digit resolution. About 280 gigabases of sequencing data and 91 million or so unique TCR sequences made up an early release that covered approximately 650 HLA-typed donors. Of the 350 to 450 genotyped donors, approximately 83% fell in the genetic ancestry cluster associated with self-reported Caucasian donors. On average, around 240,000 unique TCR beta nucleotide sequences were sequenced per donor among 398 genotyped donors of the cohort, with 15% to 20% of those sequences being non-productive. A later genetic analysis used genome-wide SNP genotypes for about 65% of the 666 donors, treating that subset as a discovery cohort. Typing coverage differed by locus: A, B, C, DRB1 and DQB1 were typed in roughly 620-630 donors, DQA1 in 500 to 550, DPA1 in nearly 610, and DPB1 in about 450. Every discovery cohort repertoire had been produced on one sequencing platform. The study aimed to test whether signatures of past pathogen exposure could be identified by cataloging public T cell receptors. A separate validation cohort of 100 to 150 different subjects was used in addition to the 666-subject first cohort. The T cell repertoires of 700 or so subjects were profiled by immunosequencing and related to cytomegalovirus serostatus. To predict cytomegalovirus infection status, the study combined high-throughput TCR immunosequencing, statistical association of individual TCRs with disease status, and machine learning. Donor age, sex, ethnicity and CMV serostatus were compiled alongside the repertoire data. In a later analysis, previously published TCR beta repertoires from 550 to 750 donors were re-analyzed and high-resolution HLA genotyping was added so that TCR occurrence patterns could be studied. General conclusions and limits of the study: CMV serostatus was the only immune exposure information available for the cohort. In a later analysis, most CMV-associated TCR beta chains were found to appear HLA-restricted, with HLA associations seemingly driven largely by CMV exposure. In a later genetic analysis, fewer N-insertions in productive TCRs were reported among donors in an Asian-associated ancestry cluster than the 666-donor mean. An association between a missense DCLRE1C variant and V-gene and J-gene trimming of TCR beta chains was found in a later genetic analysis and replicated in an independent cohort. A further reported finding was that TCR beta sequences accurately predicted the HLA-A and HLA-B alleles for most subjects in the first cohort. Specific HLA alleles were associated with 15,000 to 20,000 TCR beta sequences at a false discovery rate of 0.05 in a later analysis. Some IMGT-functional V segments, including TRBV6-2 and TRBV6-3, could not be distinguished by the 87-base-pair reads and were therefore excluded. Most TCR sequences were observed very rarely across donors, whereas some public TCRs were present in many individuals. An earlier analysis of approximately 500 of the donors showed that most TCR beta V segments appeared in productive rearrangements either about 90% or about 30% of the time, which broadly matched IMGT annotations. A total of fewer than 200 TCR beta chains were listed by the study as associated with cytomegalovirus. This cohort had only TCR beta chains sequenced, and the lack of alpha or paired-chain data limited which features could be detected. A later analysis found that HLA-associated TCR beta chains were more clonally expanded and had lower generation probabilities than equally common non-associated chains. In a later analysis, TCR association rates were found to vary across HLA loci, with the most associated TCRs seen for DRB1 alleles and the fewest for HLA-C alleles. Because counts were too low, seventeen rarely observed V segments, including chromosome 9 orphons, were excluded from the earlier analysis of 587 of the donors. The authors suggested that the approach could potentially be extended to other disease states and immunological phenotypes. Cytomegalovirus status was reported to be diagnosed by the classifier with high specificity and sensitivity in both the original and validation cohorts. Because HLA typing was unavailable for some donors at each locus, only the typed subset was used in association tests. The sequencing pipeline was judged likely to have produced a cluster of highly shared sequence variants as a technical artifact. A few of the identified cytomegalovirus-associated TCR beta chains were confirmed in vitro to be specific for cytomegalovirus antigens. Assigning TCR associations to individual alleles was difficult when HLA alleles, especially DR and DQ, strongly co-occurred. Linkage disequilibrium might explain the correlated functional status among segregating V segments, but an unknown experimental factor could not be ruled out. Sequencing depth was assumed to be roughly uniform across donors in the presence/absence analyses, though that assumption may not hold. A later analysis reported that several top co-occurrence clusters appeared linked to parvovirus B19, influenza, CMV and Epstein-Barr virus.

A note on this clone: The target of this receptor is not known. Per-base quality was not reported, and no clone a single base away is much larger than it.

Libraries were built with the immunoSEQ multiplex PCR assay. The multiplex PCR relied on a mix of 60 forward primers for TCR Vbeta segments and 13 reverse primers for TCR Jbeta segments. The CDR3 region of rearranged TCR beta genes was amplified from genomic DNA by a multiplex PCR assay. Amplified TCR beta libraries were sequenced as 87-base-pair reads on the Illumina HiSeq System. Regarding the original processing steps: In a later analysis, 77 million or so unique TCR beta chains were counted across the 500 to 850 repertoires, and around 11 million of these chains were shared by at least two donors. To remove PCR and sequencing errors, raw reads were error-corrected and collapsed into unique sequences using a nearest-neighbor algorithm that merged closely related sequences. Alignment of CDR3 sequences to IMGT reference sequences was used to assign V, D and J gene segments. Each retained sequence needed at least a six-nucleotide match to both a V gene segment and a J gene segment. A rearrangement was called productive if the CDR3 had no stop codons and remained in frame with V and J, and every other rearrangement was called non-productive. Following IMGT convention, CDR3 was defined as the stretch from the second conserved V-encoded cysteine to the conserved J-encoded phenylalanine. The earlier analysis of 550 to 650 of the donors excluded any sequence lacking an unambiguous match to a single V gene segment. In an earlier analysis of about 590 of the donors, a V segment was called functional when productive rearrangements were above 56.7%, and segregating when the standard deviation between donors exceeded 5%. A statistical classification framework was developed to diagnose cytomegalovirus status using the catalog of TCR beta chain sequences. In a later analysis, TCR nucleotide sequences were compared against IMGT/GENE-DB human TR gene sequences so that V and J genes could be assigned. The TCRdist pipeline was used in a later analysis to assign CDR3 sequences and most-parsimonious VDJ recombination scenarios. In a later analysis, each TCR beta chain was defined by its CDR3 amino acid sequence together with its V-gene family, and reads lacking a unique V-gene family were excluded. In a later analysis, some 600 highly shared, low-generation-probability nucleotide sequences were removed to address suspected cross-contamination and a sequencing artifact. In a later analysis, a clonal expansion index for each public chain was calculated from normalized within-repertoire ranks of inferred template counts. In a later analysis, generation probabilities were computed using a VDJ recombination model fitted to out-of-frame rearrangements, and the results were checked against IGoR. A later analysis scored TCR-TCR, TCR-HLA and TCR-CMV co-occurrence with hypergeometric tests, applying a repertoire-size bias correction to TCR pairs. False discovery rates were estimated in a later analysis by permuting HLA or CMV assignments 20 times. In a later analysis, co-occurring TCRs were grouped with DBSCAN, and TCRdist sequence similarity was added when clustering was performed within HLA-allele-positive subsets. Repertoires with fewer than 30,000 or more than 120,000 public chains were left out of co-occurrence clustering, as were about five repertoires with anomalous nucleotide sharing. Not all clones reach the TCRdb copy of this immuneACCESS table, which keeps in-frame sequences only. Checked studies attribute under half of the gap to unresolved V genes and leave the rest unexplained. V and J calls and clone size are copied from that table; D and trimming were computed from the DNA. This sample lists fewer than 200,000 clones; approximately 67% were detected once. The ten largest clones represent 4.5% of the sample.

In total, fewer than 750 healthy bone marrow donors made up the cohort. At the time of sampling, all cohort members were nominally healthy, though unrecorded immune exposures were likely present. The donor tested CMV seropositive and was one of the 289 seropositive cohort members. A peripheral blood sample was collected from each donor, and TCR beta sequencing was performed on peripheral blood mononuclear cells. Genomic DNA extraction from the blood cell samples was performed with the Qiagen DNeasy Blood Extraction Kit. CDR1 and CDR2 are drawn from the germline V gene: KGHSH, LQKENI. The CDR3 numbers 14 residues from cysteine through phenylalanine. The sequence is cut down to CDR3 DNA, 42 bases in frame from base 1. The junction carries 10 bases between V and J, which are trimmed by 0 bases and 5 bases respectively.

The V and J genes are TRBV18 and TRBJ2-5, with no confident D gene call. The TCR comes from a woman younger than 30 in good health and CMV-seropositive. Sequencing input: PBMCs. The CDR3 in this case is CASSPPAIRETQYF. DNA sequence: TGTGCCAGCTCACCACCGGCAATCAGGGAGACCCAGTACTTC.